This T cell receptor beta chain was sequenced in a study of shared T cell receptors in the human thymus. This table comes from immunoSEQ multiplex PCR, and its TCRdb copy is limited to in-frame clones, with some not included. The top ten clones hold about 0.01% of a sample with about 660,000 clones, approximately 90% of them seen once. The V gene's germline CDR1 is MNHEY and CDR2 SMNVEV (reference sequence). This CDR3 is 14 amino acids long. Trimming shortened V by 7 bases and J by 1 base, and 14 bases separated the two germline ends. These data were also reused for a study on human thymus T cells. That source notes: Donors consisted of healthy Finnish infants (having corrective surgery for congenital heart defects). Resections were taken during corrective heart surgery, and the thymus tissue came from these. Apparent bias marked the V and J gene usage of thymic and blood repertoires. Related research reported highly overlapping thymic repertoires among unrelated individuals.

The TCR was taken from a boy younger than two with a congenital heart defect. The rearrangement joins TRBV27 to TRBJ2-7; a weak D match, TRBD2 (5 bases). Sequencing was done on a sample of thymocytes. The CDR3 loop is CASNTQRGSYEQYF. The DNA for the CDR3 is TGTGCCAGCAACACTCAACGGGGTTCCTACGAGCAGTACTTC.